These T cell receptor beta chains were read from a single sample in a study of response to subunit inactivated influenza vaccine. TCRdb reanalysed the RT-PCR reads using MiXCR and keeps one entry per CDR3 protein. The repertoire has approximately 170,000 distinct CDR3 sequences, approximately 14% of them found once; the top ten carry 26%. The sequencing used CD8+ T cells sorted from PBMCs, collected 5 days after vaccination. Receptor source: a man aged 45 to 65 who received an inactivated influenza vaccine. Both conserved end residues are part of each CDR3. A D gene is named only where the DNA matches it firmly. Only some rows state a clone size, as once, few, many or a class for expanded clones.

CDR3 protein	CDR3 DNA	clone size	CDR3 length	J gene	D gene	V gene
CASPQAGQVKFF	TGTGCCAGCCCTCAGGCGGGGCAGGTGAAGTTCTTC	once	12	TRBJ2-1	.	TRBV6-7
CSVEGLVFLNEQFF	TGCAGCGTTGAAGGACTTGTCTTTCTGAATGAGCAGTTCTTC	many	14	TRBJ2-1	.	TRBV29-1
CASSQDWRVVNTEAFF	TGCGCCAGCAGCCAAGATTGGAGGGTGGTGAACACTGAAGCTTTCTTT	many	16	TRBJ1-1	.	TRBV4-3
CASYPGSFSYEQYF	TGTGCCAGCTATCCCGGGTCGTTCTCCTACGAGCAGTACTTC	.	14	TRBJ2-7	.	TRBV25-1
CASNQDRAYYGYTF	TGTGCCAGTAACCAGGACAGGGCCTACTATGGCTACACCTTC	.	14	TRBJ1-2	TRBD1	TRBV6-1
CASSDRGNEQFF	TGTGCCAGCAGCGACAGGGGCAATGAGCAGTTCTTC	few	12	TRBJ2-1	TRBD1	TRBV9
CAISEGQTYEQYF	TGTGCCATCAGTGAGGGACAGACATACGAGCAGTACTTC	many	13	TRBJ2-7	.	TRBV10-3
CASSPASGRIYNEQFF	TGTGCCAGCAGCCCTGCTAGCGGGAGGATCTACAATGAGCAGTTCTTC	few	16	TRBJ2-1	TRBD2	TRBV7-9
CASSYVQGAVNTEAFF	TGTGCCAGCAGTTACGTCCAGGGGGCTGTGAACACTGAAGCTTTCTTT	few	16	TRBJ1-1	TRBD1	TRBV6-2/TRBV6-3
CASSLLSGGAVEQFF	TGTGCCAGCAGTTTACTTAGCGGGGGGGCAGTTGAGCAGTTCTTC	few	15	TRBJ2-1	TRBD2	TRBV27
CSARPSGGPGLYNEQFF	TGCAGTGCTAGGCCCAGCGGGGGGCCTGGACTCTACAATGAGCAGTTCTTC	many	17	TRBJ2-1	TRBD2	TRBV20-1
CASSGTEGSLRTDTQYF	TGTGCCAGCAGCGGGACAGAGGGTTCCCTTAGGACAGATACGCAGTATTTT	few	17	TRBJ2-3	TRBD1	TRBV2
CASSSGTTSYEQYF	TGTGCCAGCAGCTCGGGAACGACCTCCTACGAGCAGTACTTC	.	14	TRBJ2-7	.	TRBV7-9
CSVEFGTGTPYEQYF	TGCAGCGTTGAGTTCGGGACGGGGACACCCTACGAGCAGTACTTC	.	15	TRBJ2-7	.	TRBV29-1
CATSREHRSYNEQFF	TGTGCCACCAGCAGAGAACACCGCTCCTACAATGAGCAGTTCTTC	few	15	TRBJ2-1	.	TRBV15
CASSLVPSGRSTTGELFF	TGTGCCAGCAGCTTGGTACCAAGCGGGAGATCGACCACCGGGGAGCTGTTTTTT	.	18	TRBJ2-2	TRBD2	TRBV5-5
CASSPGAGATYEQYF	TGCGCCAGCAGCCCCGGGGCAGGGGCCACCTACGAGCAGTACTTC	few	15	TRBJ2-7	.	TRBV4-1
CASSQDIGGEKLFF	TGCGCCAGCAGCCAAGATATCGGGGGCGAAAAACTGTTTTTT	.	14	TRBJ1-4	.	TRBV4-3
CASSQADRVVSISYEQYF	TGTGCCAGCAGCCAAGCAGACAGGGTCGTATCCATCAGCTACGAGCAGTACTTC	few	18	TRBJ2-7	TRBD1	TRBV3-1
CASSWEGLAGPSSYNEQFF	TGTGCCAGCAGTTGGGAGGGACTAGCGGGACCGAGCTCCTACAATGAGCAGTTCTTC	.	19	TRBJ2-1	TRBD2	TRBV6-5
CASSGTSGSGQKQFF	TGTGCCAGCAGCGGAACTAGCGGGAGTGGTCAAAAGCAGTTCTTC	few	15	TRBJ2-1	TRBD2	TRBV5-5
CSVGQGASSYEQYF	TGCAGCGTTGGACAGGGGGCCTCCTCCTACGAGCAGTACTTC	few	14	TRBJ2-7	TRBD1	TRBV29-1
CASSLARWDEQFF	TGCGCCAGCAGCTTGGCCAGATGGGATGAGCAGTTCTTC	few	13	TRBJ2-1	.	TRBV5-1
CASSLTGSGNEQFF	TGTGCCAGCAGCTTGACAGGGTCGGGCAATGAGCAGTTCTTC	few	14	TRBJ2-1	TRBD1	TRBV6-1
CASSVGGPNYEQFF	TGTGCCAGCAGCGTAGGGGGGCCCAATTATGAGCAGTTCTTC	few	14	TRBJ2-1	.	TRBV9
CASSFRTGDAAYEQYF	TGTGCCAGCAGCTTTAGGACAGGGGACGCAGCCTACGAGCAGTACTTC	many	16	TRBJ2-7	TRBD1	TRBV7-9
CASTPDGKGPGELFF	TGTGCCAGCACCCCGGACGGGAAAGGACCCGGGGAGCTGTTTTTT	.	15	TRBJ2-2	.	TRBV12-3/TRBV12-4